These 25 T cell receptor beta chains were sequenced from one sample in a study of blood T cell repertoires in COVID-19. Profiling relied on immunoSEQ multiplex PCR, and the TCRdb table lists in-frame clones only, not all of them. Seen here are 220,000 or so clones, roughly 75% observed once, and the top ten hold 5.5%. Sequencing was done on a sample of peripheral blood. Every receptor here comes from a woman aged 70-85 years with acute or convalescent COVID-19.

The CDR3 spells CASSYAGTGIDEQYF. Written as DNA, the CDR3 is TGCGCCAGCAGCTACGCCGGGACAGGGATAGACGAGCAGTACTTC. This chain links TRBV5-1 with TRBJ2-7; the match to TRBD1 covers 9 bases. Germline CDR1 SGHRS, CDR2 YFSETQ. The CDR3 length is 15 residues. V shed 3 bases, J shed 5 bases, and the junction held 9 bases outside the gene matches.

This chain's CDR3 is CASSLRTSGYLKNTGELFF. Written as DNA, the CDR3 is TGTGCCAGTAGTCTCCGGACTAGCGGCTACCTAAAGAACACCGGGGAGCTGTTTTTT. The chain uses TRBV19 and TRBJ2-2; 10 bases agree with TRBD2. This CDR3 spans 19 amino acids. Germline CDR1 LNHDA, CDR2 SQIVND (reference sequence). Trimming removed 5 bases from V and 1 base from J; junction bases left unmatched: 13. Full variable domain (missing parts from reference TRBV19 and TRBJ2-2): DGGITQSPKYLFRKEGQNVTLSCEQNLNHDAMYWYRQDPGQGLRLIYYSQIVNDFQKGDIAEGYSVSREKKESFPLTVTSAQKNPTAFYLCASSLRTSGYLKNTGELFFGEGSRLTVL.

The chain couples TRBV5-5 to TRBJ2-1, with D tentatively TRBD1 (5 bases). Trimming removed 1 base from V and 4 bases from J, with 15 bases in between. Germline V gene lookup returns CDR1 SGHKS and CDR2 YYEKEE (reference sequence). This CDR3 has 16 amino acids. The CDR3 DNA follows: TGTGCCAGCAGCTTGTGGGGCTCGTCACTATACAATGAGCAGTTCTTC. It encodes CASSLWGSSLYNEQFF.

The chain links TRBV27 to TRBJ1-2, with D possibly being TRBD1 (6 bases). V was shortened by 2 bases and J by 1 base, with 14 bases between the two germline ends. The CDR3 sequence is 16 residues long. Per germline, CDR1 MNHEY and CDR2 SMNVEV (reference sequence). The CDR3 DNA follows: TGTGCCAGCAGTTTAAAGGGGGTCGGGTTTAACTATGGCTACACCTTC. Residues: CASSLKGVGFNYGYTF.

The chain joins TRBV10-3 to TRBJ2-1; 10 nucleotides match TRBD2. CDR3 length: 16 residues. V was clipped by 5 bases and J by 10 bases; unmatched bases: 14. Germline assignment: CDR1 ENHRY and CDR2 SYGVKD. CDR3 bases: TGTGCCATCAGTCCATCGGGGGCTAGCGGGAGTGACGAGCAGTTCTTC. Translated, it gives CAISPSGASGSDEQFF.

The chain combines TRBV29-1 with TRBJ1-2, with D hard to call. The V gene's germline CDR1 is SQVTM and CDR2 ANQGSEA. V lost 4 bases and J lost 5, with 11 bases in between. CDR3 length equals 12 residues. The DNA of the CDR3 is TGCAGCGTTGCGGGAGGTGGATATGGCTACACCTTC. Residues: CSVAGGGYGYTF. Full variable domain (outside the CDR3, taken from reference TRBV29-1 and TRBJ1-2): SAVISQKPSRDICQRGTSLTIQCQVDSQVTMMFWYRQQPGQSLTLIATANQGSEATYESGFVIDKFPISRPNLTFSTLTVSNMSPEDSSIYLCSVAGGGYGYTFGSGTRLTVV.

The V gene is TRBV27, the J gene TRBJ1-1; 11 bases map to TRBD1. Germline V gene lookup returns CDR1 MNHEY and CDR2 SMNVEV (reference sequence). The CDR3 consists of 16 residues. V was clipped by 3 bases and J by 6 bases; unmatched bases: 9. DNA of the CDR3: TGTGCCAGCAGTTTCCTTCGGACAGGGGGCTTGGCTGAAGCTTTCTTT. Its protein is CASSFLRTGGLAEAFF.

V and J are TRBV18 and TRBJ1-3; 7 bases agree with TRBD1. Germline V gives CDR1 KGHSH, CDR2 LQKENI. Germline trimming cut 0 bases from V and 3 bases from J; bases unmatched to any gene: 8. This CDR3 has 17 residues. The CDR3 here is CASSPPNEGALGNTIYF. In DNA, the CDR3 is TGTGCCAGCTCACCACCGAATGAGGGGGCGCTTGGAAACACCATATATTTT.

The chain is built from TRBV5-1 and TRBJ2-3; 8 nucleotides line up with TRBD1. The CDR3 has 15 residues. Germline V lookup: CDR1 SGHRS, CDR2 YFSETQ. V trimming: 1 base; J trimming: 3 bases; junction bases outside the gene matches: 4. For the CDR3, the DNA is TGCGCCAGCAGCTTGAGGACAGGGACTACAGATACGCAGTATTTT. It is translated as CASSLRTGTTDTQYF. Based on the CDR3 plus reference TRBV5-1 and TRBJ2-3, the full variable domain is KAGVTQTPRYLIKTRGQQVTLSCSPISGHRSVSWYQQTPGQGLQFLFEYFSETQRNKGNFPGRFSGRQFSNSRSEMNVSTLELGDSALYLCASSLRTGTTDTQYFGPGTRLTVL.

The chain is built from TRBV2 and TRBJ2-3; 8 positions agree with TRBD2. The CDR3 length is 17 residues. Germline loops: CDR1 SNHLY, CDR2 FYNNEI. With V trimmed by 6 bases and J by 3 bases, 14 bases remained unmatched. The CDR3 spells CASSEPVAGGPTDTQYF. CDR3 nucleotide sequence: TGTGCCAGCAGCGAACCGGTGGCGGGGGGCCCTACAGATACGCAGTATTTT.

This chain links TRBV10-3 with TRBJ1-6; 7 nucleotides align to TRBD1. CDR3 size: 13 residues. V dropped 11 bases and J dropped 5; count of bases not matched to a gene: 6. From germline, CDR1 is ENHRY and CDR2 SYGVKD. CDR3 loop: CAGRDSDNSPLHF. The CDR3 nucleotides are TGTGCCGGCCGGGACAGCGATAATTCACCCCTCCACTTT.

The DNA for the CDR3 is TGTGCCACCAGTGAGGCGGGAGATGGCAATGAGCAGTTCTTC. This encodes CATSEAGDGNEQFF. This chain joins TRBV24-1 and TRBJ2-1; 7 bases fit TRBD2. The V gene end was trimmed by 4 bases and the J gene end by 6 bases; junction bases not matched to a gene: 5. The V gene's germline CDR1 is KGHDR and CDR2 SFDVKD. CDR3 length: 14 residues.

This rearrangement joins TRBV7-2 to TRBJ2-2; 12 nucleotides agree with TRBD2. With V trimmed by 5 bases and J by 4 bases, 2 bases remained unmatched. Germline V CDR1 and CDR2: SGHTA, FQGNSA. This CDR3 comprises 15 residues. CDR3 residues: CASSGGLAGTGELFF. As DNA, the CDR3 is TGTGCCAGCAGCGGGGGACTAGCGGGCACCGGGGAGCTGTTTTTT.

The CDR3 nucleotides are TGTGCCAGCAGCTTCGGTCAGGGTGGTTACAATGAGCAGTTCTTC. It specifies CASSFGQGGYNEQFF. V is TRBV11-2 and J is TRBJ2-1; TRBD1 might be the D (5 bases). V was cut by 3 bases and J by 4 bases, with 13 bases left in between. CDR3 length: 15 amino acids. Germline lookup yields CDR1 SGHAT and CDR2 FQNNGV.

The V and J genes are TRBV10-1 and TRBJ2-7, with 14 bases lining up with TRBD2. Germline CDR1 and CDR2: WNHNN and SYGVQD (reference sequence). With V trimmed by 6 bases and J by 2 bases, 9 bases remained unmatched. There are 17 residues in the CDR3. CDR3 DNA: TGCGCCAGCAGACGTACCGGGACTAGCGGGAGCACCTACGAGCAGTACTTC. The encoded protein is CASRRTGTSGSTYEQYF.

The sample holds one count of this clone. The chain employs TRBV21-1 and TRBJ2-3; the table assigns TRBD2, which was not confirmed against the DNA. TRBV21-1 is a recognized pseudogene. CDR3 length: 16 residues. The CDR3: CASSKAEREPTDTQYF. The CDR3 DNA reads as TGTGCCAGCAGCAAAGCGGAGCGGGAGCCCACAGATACGCAGTATTTT.

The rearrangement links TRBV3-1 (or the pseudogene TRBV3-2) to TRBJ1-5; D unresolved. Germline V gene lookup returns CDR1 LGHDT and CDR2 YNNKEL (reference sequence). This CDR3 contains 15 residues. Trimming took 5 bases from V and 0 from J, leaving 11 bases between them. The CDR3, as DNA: TGTGCCAGCAGCATGCGGGGTGATAGCAATCAGCCCCAGCATTTT. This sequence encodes CASSMRGDSNQPQHF.

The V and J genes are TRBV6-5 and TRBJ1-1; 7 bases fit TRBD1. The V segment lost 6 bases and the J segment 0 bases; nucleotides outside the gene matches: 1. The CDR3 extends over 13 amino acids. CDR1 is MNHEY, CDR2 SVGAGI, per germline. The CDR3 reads CASRTGLNTEAFF. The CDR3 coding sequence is TGTGCCAGCAGGACAGGGTTGAACACTGAAGCTTTCTTT.

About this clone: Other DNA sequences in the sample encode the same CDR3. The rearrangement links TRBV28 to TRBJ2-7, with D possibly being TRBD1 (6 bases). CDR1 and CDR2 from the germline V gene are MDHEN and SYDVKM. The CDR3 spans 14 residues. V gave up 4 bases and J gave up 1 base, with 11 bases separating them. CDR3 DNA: TGTGCCAGCAGTTCTCCAACAGGGTCCTACGAGCAGTACTTC. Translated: CASSSPTGSYEQYF.

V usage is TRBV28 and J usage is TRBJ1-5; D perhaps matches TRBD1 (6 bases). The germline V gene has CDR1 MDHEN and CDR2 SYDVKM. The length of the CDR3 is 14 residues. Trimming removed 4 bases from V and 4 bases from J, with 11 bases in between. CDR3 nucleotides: TGTGCCAGCAGTTCACCCACAGGGAATCAGCCCCAGCATTTT. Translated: CASSSPTGNQPQHF.

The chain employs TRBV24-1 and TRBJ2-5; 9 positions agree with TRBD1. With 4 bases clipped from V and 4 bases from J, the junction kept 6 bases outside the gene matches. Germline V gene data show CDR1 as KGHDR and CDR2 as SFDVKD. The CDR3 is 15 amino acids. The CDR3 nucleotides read TGTGCCACCAGTGACCCAACAGGGGGCCGAGAGACCCAGTACTTC. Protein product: CATSDPTGGRETQYF.

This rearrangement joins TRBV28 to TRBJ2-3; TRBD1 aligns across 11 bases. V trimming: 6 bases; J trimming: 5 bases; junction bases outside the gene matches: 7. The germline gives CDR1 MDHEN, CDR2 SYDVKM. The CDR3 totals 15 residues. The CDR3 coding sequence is TGTGCCAGCAGATCCGGGACAGGGGGGGTAGATACGCAGTATTTT. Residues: CASRSGTGGVDTQYF.

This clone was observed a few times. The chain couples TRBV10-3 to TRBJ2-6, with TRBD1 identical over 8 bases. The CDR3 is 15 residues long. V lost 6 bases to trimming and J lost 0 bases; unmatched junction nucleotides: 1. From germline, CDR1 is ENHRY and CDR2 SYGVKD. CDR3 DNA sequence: TGTGCCATCAGGGGACAGGTCTCTGGGGCCAACGTCCTGACTTTC. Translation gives CAIRGQVSGANVLTF.

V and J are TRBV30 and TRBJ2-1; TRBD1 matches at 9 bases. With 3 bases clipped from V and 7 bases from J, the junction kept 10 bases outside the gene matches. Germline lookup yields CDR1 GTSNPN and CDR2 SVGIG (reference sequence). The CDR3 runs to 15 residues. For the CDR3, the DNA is TGTGCCTGGAGCACCCGGGACAGGGTTTTTAATGAGCAGTTCTTC. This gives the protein CAWSTRDRVFNEQFF.

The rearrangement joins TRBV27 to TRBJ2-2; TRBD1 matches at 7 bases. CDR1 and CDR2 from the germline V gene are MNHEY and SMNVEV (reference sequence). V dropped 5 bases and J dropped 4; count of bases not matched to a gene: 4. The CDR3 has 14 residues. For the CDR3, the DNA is TGTGCCAGCAGTCCCGACAGGGTCACCGGGGAGCTGTTTTTT. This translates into CASSPDRVTGELFF.